Presented here are 17 T cell receptor beta chains from one specimen sequenced in a study of blood T cell repertoires in COVID-19. The method was immunoSEQ multiplex PCR; TCRdb's version includes in-frame clones alone and lacks a portion of them. The sample comprises 95,000 to 150,000 clones, over 75% of which are singletons, and approximately 16% rests with the top ten. Sequencing used peripheral blood. All receptors derive from a man aged 60 to 75 with active or convalescent COVID-19.

V usage is TRBV7-8 and J usage is TRBJ2-7; tentatively, D is TRBD2 (5 bases). The V gene lost 3 bases and the J gene lost 4 bases, with 16 bases spanning the gap. This CDR3 is 15 amino acids long. The germline V gene encodes CDR1 SGHVS and CDR2 FQNEAQ. The CDR3 DNA reads as TGTGCCAGCAGCTTCGAACCGAGGGTGGCTTACGAGCAGTACTTC. Protein: CASSFEPRVAYEQYF.

The chain links TRBV6-5 to TRBJ1-2, with 8 bases aligning to TRBD1. This CDR3 contains 13 residues. Germline values: CDR1 MNHEY, CDR2 SVGAGI. The CDR3 sequence is CAKSRGPGYGYTF. CDR3 bases: TGTGCTAAATCCAGGGGGCCTGGCTATGGCTACACCTTC.

The V gene is TRBV6-4, the J gene TRBJ2-2; TRBD1 matches at 10 bases. There are 15 residues in the CDR3. Germline V gives CDR1 MRHNA, CDR2 SNTAGT. V shed 6 bases, J shed 2 bases, and the junction held 3 bases outside the gene matches. DNA of the CDR3: TGTGCCAGCAGGACAGGGGGCGGTAACACCGGGGAGCTGTTTTTT. Its protein is CASRTGGGNTGELFF.

As regards this clone: Other nucleotide sequences from this sample produce the same CDR3. The chain carries TRBV6-5 and TRBJ2-7; 9 nucleotides line up with TRBD1. V shed 4 bases and J 2 bases; nucleotides not matched to a gene: 3. Germline V gives CDR1 MNHEY, CDR2 SVGAGI. The CDR3 is made up of 14 amino acids. DNA of the CDR3: TGTGCCAGCAGTTCGGGACAGGGACCCTACGAGCAGTACTTC. It yields the protein CASSSGQGPYEQYF.

V usage is TRBV18 and J usage is TRBJ2-3; TRBD2 aligns across 9 bases. The CDR3 runs to 16 residues. Germline V lookup: CDR1 KGHSH, CDR2 LQKENI. Trimming removed 3 bases from V and 6 bases from J; junction bases left unmatched: 10. The chain's CDR3 is CASSPPLAGRGDTQYF. CDR3 in DNA: TGTGCCAGCTCACCCCCCCTAGCGGGAAGGGGTGATACGCAGTATTTT.

The genes are TRBV11-3 and TRBJ2-1; 12 bases are shared with TRBD2. V dropped 2 bases and J dropped 7; count of bases not matched to a gene: 3. The CDR3 length is 15 residues. Per the germline V gene, CDR1 is SGHNT and CDR2 is YENEEA. The DNA for the CDR3 is TGTGCCAGCAGCTTATCGACTAGCGGGAGTAATGAGCAGTTCTTC. It encodes CASSLSTSGSNEQFF. The full variable domain, its missing parts supplied by reference TRBV11-3 and TRBJ2-1, is EAGVVQSPRYKIIEKKQPVAFWCNPISGHNTLYWYLQNLGQGPELLIRYENEEAVDDSQLPKDRFSAERLKGVDSTLKIQPAELGDSAVYLCASSLSTSGSNEQFFGPGTRLTVL.

The chain recombines TRBV30 with TRBJ2-2, with 13 bases aligning to TRBD2. V lost 2 bases and J lost 5; bases outside the gene matches: 2. Germline V CDR1 and CDR2: GTSNPN, SVGIG (reference sequence). The CDR3 is 15 residues long. The CDR3 DNA reads as TGTGCCTGGAGTTGGACTAGCGGGAGTACCGGGGAGCTGTTTTTT. This translates into CAWSWTSGSTGELFF.

This clone came up a few times. V usage is TRBV6-1 and J usage is TRBJ2-5; tentative D call: TRBD1 (5 bases). This CDR3 has 13 residues. Germline V gives CDR1 MNHNS, CDR2 SASEGT. V dropped 2 bases and J dropped 5 bases, with 9 bases sitting between them. DNA of the CDR3: TGTGCCAGCAGTGAACAGGGTGTGGAGACCCAGTACTTC. Protein sequence: CASSEQGVETQYF.

CDR3 loop: CASSLVAGQTQYF. The DNA for the CDR3 is TGTGCCAGCAGCTTAGTCGCGGGGCAGACCCAGTACTTC. The gene calls are TRBV7-2 and TRBJ2-5, with D possibly being TRBD2 (6 bases). Trimming shortened V by 1 base and J by 6 bases, and 9 bases separated the two germline ends. CDR1 and CDR2 (germline): SGHTA, FQGNSA. The CDR3 is made up of 13 amino acids.

The genes are TRBV3-1 (or the pseudogene TRBV3-2) and TRBJ2-7; TRBD1 is a possible D gene (6 bases). CDR1 LGHDT and CDR2 YNNKEL come from the germline V gene (reference sequence). The CDR3 totals 13 residues. Trimming left V 6 bases short and J 1 base short, with 10 bases between. The CDR3 nucleotides are TGTGCCAGCAGGGCGCAGGGGTCCTACGAGCAGTACTTC. Amino acid sequence: CASRAQGSYEQYF.

The chain carries TRBV4-2 and TRBJ1-2; possibly TRBD1 for D (5 bases). Germline V gene data show CDR1 as LGHNA and CDR2 as YNFKEQ. This CDR3 region has 15 residues. The V end lost 1 base, the J end lost 5 bases, and 14 bases lay between the germline ends. In DNA form, the CDR3 reads TGTGCCAGCAGCCAAGGCAGGGCAGTCGATTATGGCTACACCTTC. Its translation: CASSQGRAVDYGYTF.

Note on this clone: A much larger clone lies a single base off, so this may be a read error. The chain couples TRBV7-3 to TRBJ2-1, with TRBD2 as a possible D gene (7 bases). The length of the CDR3 is 13 residues. The V and J ends lost 3 bases and 7 bases respectively, with 10 bases between them. Looked up from germline, CDR1 is SGHTA and CDR2 is FQGTGA. CDR3 bases: TGTGCCAGCAGCTTCGGGGGGCGGAATGAGCAGTTCTTC. This encodes CASSFGGRNEQFF.

The chain recombines TRBV3-1 (or the pseudogene TRBV3-2) with TRBJ2-7; no reliable D call. The ends were cut back, 1 base at V and 2 bases at J, with 9 bases in the middle. Germline V gene sequence: CDR1 LGHDT, CDR2 YNNKEL (reference sequence). The CDR3 has 14 residues. The CDR3 sequence is CASSQVGTTYEQYF. CDR3 DNA: TGTGCCAGCAGCCAAGTGGGCACGACCTACGAGCAGTACTTC.

The rearrangement uses TRBV3-1 (or the pseudogene TRBV3-2) and TRBJ2-3; D unresolved. Germline assignment: CDR1 LGHDT and CDR2 YNNKEL (reference sequence). V was shortened by 4 bases and J by 4 bases, with 6 bases between the two germline ends. The CDR3 totals 12 residues. CDR3: CASSLLADTQYF. In DNA form, the CDR3 reads TGTGCCAGCAGCCTTCTTGCAGATACGCAGTATTTT.

This clone was detected once. This chain joins TRBV28 and TRBJ1-5, with D hard to call. From germline, CDR1 is MDHEN and CDR2 SYDVKM. The V gene lost 6 bases and the J gene lost 5 bases, with 8 bases spanning the gap. There are 12 residues in the CDR3. Here the CDR3 reads CASRPPDQPQHF. CDR3 nucleotides: TGTGCCAGCAGACCCCCGGATCAGCCCCAGCATTTT.

The CDR3 coding sequence is TGTGCCAGCAGTCCCGACCGCGGGAGGAATCCCAATGAGCAGTTCTTC. This codes for CASSPDRGRNPNEQFF. This chain connects TRBV6-2 or TRBV6-3 to TRBJ2-1; 8 bases fit TRBD2. The CDR3 runs 16 residues. J gave up 6 bases and V 5 bases, and 12 bases lay outside the gene matches. Germline V gene data show CDR1 as MNHEY and CDR2 as SVGEGT.

The chain employs TRBV3-1 (or the pseudogene TRBV3-2) and TRBJ2-1, with TRBD2 identical over 11 bases. CDR3 length: 15 residues. Germline values: CDR1 LGHDT, CDR2 YNNKEL (reference sequence). V gave up 5 bases and J gave up 4 bases; unmatched junction bases: 4. This chain's CDR3 is CASSAGTSGYNEQFF. In nucleotides, the CDR3 is TGTGCCAGCAGCGCGGGGACTAGCGGTTACAATGAGCAGTTCTTC.